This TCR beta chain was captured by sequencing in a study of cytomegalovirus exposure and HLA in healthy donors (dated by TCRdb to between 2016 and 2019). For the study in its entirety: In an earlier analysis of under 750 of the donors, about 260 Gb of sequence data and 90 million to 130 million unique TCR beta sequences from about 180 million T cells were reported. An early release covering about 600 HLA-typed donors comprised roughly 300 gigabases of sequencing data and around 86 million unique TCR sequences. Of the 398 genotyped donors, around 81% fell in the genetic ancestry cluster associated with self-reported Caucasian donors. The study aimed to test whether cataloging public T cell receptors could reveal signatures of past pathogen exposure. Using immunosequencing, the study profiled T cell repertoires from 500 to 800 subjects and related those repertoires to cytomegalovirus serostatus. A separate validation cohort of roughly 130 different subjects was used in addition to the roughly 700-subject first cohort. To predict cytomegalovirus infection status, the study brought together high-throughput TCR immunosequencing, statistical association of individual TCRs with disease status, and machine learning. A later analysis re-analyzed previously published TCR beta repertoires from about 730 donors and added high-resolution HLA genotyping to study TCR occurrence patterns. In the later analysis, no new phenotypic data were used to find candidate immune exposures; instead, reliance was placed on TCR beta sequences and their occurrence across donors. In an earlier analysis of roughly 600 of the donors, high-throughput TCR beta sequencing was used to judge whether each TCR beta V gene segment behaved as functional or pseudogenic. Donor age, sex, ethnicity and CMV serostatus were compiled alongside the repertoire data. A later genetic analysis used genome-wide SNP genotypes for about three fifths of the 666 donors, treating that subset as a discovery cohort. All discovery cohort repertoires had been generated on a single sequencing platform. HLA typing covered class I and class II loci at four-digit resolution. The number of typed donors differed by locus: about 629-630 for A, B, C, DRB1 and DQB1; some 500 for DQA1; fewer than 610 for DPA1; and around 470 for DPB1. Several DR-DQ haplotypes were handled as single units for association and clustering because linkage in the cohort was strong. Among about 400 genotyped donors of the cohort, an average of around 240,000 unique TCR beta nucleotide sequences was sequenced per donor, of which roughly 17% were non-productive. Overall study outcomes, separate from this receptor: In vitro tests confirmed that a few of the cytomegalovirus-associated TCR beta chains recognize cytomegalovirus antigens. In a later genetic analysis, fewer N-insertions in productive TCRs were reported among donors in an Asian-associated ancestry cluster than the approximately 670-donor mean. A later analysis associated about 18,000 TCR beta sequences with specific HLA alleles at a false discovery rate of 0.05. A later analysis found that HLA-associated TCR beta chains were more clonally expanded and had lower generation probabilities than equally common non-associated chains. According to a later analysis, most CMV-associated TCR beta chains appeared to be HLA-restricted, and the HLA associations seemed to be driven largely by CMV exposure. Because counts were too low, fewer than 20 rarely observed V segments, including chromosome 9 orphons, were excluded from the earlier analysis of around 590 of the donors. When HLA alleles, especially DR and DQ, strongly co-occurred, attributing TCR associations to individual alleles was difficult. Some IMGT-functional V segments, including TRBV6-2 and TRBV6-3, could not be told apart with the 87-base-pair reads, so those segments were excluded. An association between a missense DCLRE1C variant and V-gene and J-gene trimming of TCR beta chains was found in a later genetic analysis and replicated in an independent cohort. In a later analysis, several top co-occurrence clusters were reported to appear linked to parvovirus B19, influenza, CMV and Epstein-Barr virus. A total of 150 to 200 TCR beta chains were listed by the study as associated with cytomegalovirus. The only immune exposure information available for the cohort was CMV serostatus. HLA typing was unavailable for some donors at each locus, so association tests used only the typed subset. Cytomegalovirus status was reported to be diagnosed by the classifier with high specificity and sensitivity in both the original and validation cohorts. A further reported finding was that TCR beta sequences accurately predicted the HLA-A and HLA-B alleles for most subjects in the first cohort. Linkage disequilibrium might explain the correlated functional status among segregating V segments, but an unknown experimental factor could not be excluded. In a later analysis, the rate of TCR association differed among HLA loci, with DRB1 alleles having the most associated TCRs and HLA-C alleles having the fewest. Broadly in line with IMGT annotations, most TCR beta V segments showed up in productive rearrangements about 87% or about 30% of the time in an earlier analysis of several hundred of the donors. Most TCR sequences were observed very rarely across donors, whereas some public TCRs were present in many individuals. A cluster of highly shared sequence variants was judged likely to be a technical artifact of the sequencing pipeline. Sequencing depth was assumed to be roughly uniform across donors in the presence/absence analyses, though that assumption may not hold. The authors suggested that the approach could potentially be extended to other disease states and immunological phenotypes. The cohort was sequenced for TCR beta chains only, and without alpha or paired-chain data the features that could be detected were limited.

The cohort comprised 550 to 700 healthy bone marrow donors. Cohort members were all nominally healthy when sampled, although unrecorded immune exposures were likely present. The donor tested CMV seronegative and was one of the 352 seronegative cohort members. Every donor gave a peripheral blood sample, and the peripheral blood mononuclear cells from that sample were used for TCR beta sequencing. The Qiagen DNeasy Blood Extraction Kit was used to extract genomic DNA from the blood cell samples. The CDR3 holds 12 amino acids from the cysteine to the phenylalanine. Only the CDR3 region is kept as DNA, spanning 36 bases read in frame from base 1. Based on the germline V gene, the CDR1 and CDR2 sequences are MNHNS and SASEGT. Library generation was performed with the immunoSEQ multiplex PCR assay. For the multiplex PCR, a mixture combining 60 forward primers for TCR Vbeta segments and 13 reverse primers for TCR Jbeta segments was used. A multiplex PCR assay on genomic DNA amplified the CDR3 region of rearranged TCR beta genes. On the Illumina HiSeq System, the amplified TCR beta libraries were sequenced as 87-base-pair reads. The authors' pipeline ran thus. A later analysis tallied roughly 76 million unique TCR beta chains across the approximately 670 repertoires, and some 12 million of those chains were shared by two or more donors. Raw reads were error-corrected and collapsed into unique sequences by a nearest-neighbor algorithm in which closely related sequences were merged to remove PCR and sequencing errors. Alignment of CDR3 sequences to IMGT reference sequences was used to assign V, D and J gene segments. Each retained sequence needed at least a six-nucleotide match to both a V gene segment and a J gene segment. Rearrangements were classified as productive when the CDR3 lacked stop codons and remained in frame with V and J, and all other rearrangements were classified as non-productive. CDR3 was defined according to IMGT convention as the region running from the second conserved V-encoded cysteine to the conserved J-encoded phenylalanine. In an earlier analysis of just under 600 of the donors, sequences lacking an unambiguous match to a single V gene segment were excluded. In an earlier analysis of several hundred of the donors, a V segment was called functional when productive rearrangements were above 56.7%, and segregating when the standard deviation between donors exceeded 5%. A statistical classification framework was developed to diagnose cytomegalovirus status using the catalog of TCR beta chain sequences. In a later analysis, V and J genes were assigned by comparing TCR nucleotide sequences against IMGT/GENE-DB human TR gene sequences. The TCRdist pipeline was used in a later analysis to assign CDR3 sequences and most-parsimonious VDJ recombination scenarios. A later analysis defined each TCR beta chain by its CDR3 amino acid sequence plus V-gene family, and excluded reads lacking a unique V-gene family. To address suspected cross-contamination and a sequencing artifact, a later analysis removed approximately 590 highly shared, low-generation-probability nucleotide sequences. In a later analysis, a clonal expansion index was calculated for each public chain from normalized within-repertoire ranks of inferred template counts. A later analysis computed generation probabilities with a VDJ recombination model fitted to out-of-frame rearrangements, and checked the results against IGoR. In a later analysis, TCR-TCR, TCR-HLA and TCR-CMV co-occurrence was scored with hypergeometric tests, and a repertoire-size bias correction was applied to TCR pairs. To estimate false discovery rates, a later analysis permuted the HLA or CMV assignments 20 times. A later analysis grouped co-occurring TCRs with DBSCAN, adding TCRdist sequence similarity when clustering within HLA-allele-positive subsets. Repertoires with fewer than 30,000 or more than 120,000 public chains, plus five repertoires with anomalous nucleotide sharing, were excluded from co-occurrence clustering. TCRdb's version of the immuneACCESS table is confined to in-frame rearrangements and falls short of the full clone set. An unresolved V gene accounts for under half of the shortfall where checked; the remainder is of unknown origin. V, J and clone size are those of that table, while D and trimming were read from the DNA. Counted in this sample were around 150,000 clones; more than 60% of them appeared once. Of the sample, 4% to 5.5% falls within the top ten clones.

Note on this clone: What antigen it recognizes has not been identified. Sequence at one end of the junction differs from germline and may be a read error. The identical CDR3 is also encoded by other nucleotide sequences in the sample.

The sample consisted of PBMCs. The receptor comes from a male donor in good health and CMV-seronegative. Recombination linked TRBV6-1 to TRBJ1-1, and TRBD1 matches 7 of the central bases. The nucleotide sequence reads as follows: TGCGCCAGCGACAGGGATCAAACTGAAGCTTTCTTT. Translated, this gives CASDRDQTEAFF.